One and the same sample provided the 25 T cell receptor beta chains below, sequenced in a study of blood T cell repertoires in COVID-19 (dated by TCRdb to the early 2020s). The library came from the immunoSEQ multiplex PCR assay. TCRdb holds this immuneACCESS table with in-frame rearrangements only. Some clones are missing; in checked studies, unresolved V genes explain under half, and the rest has no known cause. Counted in this sample were about 300,000 clones; roughly 89% of them appeared once. 1.5% to 2% of the sample lies in the top ten. Material: peripheral blood. Receptor source: a woman in her 30s with COVID-19, enrolled during active disease.

The rearrangement joins TRBV5-4 to TRBJ1-1; D is ambiguous. The ends were cut back, 5 bases at V and 7 bases at J, with 18 bases in the middle. This CDR3 contains 14 residues. The germline CDR1 and CDR2 sequences are SGHNT and YYREEE (reference sequence). The CDR3 region has the DNA TGTGCCAGCAGTTCAACCGGGAGCCCTAATGAAGCTTTCTTT. This gives the protein CASSSTGSPNEAFF.

The chain carries TRBV11-3 and TRBJ2-1; no clear D. Germline V gene data show CDR1 as SGHNT and CDR2 as YENEEA. With 2 bases removed from V and 3 bases from J, the gap between germline ends came to 5 bases. The CDR3 totals 13 residues. CDR3 sequence (DNA): TGTGCCAGCAGCTTATACAGCTACAATGAGCAGTTCTTC. This translates into CASSLYSYNEQFF. Looking up the rest from reference TRBV11-3 and TRBJ2-1 gives the full variable domain: EAGVVQSPRYKIIEKKQPVAFWCNPISGHNTLYWYLQNLGQGPELLIRYENEEAVDDSQLPKDRFSAERLKGVDSTLKIQPAELGDSAVYLCASSLYSYNEQFFGPGTRLTVL.

V gene TRBV5-4 combines with J gene TRBJ2-7, with a tentative D call TRBD1 (6 bases). This CDR3 is 14 amino acids long. V was cut by 3 bases and J by 5 bases, with 15 bases left in between. Germline V lookup: CDR1 SGHNT, CDR2 YYREEE (reference sequence). CDR3 in DNA: TGTGCCAGCAGCTCAAAACAGGGCAGCAACGAGCAGTACTTC. Its protein product is CASSSKQGSNEQYF.

This chain links TRBV20-1 with TRBJ1-1; D remains unclear. V gave up 3 bases and J gave up 3 bases, with 11 bases separating them. This CDR3 region has 13 residues. The V gene's germline CDR1 is DFQATT and CDR2 SNEGSKA (reference sequence). DNA for the CDR3: TGCAGTGCTAGTAATAATCAGGACACTGAAGCTTTCTTT. This encodes CSASNNQDTEAFF.

This chain uses TRBV19 with TRBJ1-5; D call uncertain. In germline, CDR1 is LNHDA, CDR2 SQIVND (reference sequence). CDR3 length: 14 residues. V was cut by 7 bases and J by 2 bases, with 12 bases left in between. The CDR3 spells CASTLREGNQPQHF. In DNA, the CDR3 is TGTGCCAGTACCCTACGGGAGGGCAATCAGCCCCAGCATTTT.

The rearrangement joins TRBV5-1 to TRBJ1-6, with a tentative D call TRBD1 (5 bases). Germline lookup yields CDR1 SGHRS and CDR2 YFSETQ. Trimming removed 3 bases from V and 4 bases from J, with 14 bases in between. The CDR3 runs to 16 residues. This CDR3 is CASSSNGGDYNSPLHF. The CDR3 DNA reads as TGCGCCAGCAGCTCCAACGGGGGGGATTATAATTCACCCCTCCACTTT.

V is TRBV30 and J is TRBJ1-5; possible D gene TRBD1, 5 bases. The CDR3 length is 14 residues. V was trimmed by 0 bases and J by 5 bases, leaving 11 bases between them. The germline V gene encodes CDR1 GTSNPN and CDR2 SVGIG (reference sequence). The CDR3 protein is CAWSVRGGYQPQHF. DNA for the CDR3: TGTGCCTGGAGTGTACGGGGGGGGTATCAGCCCCAGCATTTT. The full variable domain, its missing parts supplied by reference TRBV30 and TRBJ1-5, is SQTIHQWPATLVQPVGSPLSLECTVEGTSNPNLYWYRQAAGRGLQLLFYSVGIGQISSEVPQNLSASRPQDRQFILSSKKLLLSDSGFYLCAWSVRGGYQPQHFGDGTRLSIL.

This chain links TRBV5-1 with TRBJ2-2; 9 nucleotides line up with TRBD2. The CDR3 runs 15 residues. Unmatched junction bases numbered 9, after V lost 3 bases and J lost 9 bases. CDR1 and CDR2 from the germline V gene are SGHRS and YFSETQ. The CDR3 region has the DNA TGCGCCAGCAGCTCAACGGCTAGCGGGGTTCGGGAGCTGTTTTTT. Protein product: CASSSTASGVRELFF. The whole variable domain, remainder taken from reference TRBV5-1 and TRBJ2-2, is KAGVTQTPRYLIKTRGQQVTLSCSPISGHRSVSWYQQTPGQGLQFLFEYFSETQRNKGNFPGRFSGRQFSNSRSEMNVSTLELGDSALYLCASSSTASGVRELFFGEGSRLTVL.

The CDR3 DNA sequence: TGTGCCAGTAGTATCTTCCTGAACACTGAAGCTTTCTTT. Its translation: CASSIFLNTEAFF. The V gene is TRBV19, the J gene TRBJ1-1; D not certain. Germline V CDR1 and CDR2: LNHDA, SQIVND (reference sequence). Trimming removed 3 bases from V and 0 bases from J, with 5 bases in between. This CDR3 spans 13 amino acids.

V usage is TRBV5-4 and J usage is TRBJ2-5; 10 bases match TRBD2. This CDR3 is built from 14 residues. Germline-derived CDR1 and CDR2 are SGHNT and YYREEE (reference sequence). V lost 6 bases and J lost 1; bases outside the gene matches: 3. The chain's CDR3 is CASKSGGGQETQYF. In nucleotides, the CDR3 is TGTGCCAGCAAGAGCGGGGGGGGCCAAGAGACCCAGTACTTC.

This chain connects TRBV5-5 to TRBJ1-5; D gene unclear. Germline V gene lookup returns CDR1 SGHKS and CDR2 YYEKEE (reference sequence). V shed 0 bases and J shed 11 bases, with 18 bases lying between them. The CDR3 has 15 residues. The CDR3 region has the DNA TGTGCCAGCAGCTTGGATTGGGGAGTCGGATTGGCCCAGCATTTT. As protein: CASSLDWGVGLAQHF.

This chain joins TRBV9 and TRBJ1-3, with TRBD1 matching 7 bases. V dropped 3 bases and J dropped 3; count of bases not matched to a gene: 6. Germline V lookup: CDR1 SGDLS, CDR2 YYNGEE. This CDR3 region has 15 residues. The CDR3 region has the DNA TGTGCCAGCAGCGCCGGGACAGCGAATGGAAACACCATATATTTT. This encodes CASSAGTANGNTIYF.

The chain recombines TRBV11-3 with TRBJ2-4; possibly TRBD1 for D (6 bases). Trimming cost V 3 bases and J 7 bases, with 10 bases left between them. Germline CDR1 is SGHNT and CDR2 is YENEEA. The CDR3 length is 13 residues. CDR3 sequence: CASSLGQGNIQYF. CDR3 sequence (DNA): TGTGCCAGCAGCTTGGGACAAGGGAACATTCAGTACTTC.

J is TRBJ2-7 and V is TRBV11-2; D is unresolved. Trimming shortened V by 1 base and J by 1 base, and 8 bases separated the two germline ends. The CDR3 runs 14 residues. Germline-derived CDR1 and CDR2 are SGHAT and FQNNGV. CDR3 DNA: TGTGCCAGCAGCTTAGGGGCCTCGTCCTACGAGCAGTACTTC. As protein: CASSLGASSYEQYF.

The chain joins TRBV9 to TRBJ1-6; possible D gene TRBD1, 5 bases. V dropped 3 bases and J dropped 7 bases, with 8 bases sitting between them. Germline CDR1 and CDR2: SGDLS and YYNGEE. The CDR3 loop spans 13 amino acids. The CDR3 loop reads CASSGGRNSPLHF. The CDR3 DNA reads as TGTGCCAGCAGCGGGGGGAGGAATTCACCCCTCCACTTT.

The chain uses TRBV6-2 or TRBV6-3 and TRBJ2-7; maybe TRBD1 (6 bases). This CDR3 has 14 residues. The V end lost 4 bases, the J end lost 2 bases, and 12 bases lay between the germline ends. The germline CDR1 and CDR2 sequences are MNHEY and SVGEGT. The CDR3 reads CASSSQGPTYEQYF. As DNA, the CDR3 is TGTGCCAGCAGTTCACAGGGTCCCACCTACGAGCAGTACTTC.

V and J are TRBV18 and TRBJ1-1, with D possibly TRBD1 on 6 matching bases. Germline values: CDR1 KGHSH, CDR2 LQKENI. CDR3 length equals 16 residues. With 0 bases removed from V and 1 base from J, the gap between germline ends came to 12 bases. CDR3 DNA: TGTGCCAGCTCACCACCGAGCGCAGGGGCGAACACTGAAGCTTTCTTT. Its protein is CASSPPSAGANTEAFF.

This clone was counted only a few times. This rearrangement joins TRBV15 to TRBJ1-2; 9 bases line up with TRBD1. CDR1 and CDR2 (germline): LNHNV, YYDKDF (reference sequence). V was clipped by 5 bases and J by 9 bases; unmatched bases: 13. This CDR3 is 15 amino acids long. In DNA, the CDR3 is TGTGCCACCAGCGGGGGGACAGGGACTTATGGTAGCTACACCTTC. Its translation: CATSGGTGTYGSYTF.

V usage is TRBV6-5 and J usage is TRBJ1-5, with 7 bases fitting TRBD1. This CDR3 is built from 13 residues. The germline V gene encodes CDR1 MNHEY and CDR2 SVGAGI. The ends lost 6 bases at V and 7 bases at J; junction bases unmatched: 6. CDR3 sequence reads: CASRVVQGQPQHF. The CDR3 DNA sequence: TGTGCCAGCAGAGTCGTACAGGGGCAGCCCCAGCATTTT.

V usage is TRBV19 and J usage is TRBJ2-1, with 10 bases lining up with TRBD2. The germline gives CDR1 LNHDA, CDR2 SQIVND (reference sequence). The CDR3 has 15 residues. J lost 12 bases, V lost 3 bases, and 11 bases had no gene match. The CDR3 here is CASSIASGGRQGQFF. Written as DNA, the CDR3 is TGTGCCAGTAGTATCGCTAGCGGGGGCCGACAGGGGCAGTTCTTC.

This chain links TRBV7-2 with TRBJ2-5, with TRBD1 matching 8 bases. Unmatched junction bases numbered 9, after V lost 5 bases and J lost 7 bases. CDR3 size: 14 residues. CDR1 SGHTA and CDR2 FQGNSA come from the germline V gene. The CDR3 sequence is CASSQGTGGGTQYF. The CDR3 DNA sequence: TGTGCCAGCAGCCAGGGGACAGGCGGCGGGACCCAGTACTTC.

The chain joins TRBV18 to TRBJ1-5, with D perhaps matching TRBD1 (5 bases). Germline-derived CDR1 and CDR2 are KGHSH and LQKENI. The CDR3 is 15 amino acids. V lost 2 bases, J lost 7 bases, and 15 bases lay in between. The CDR3 nucleotides read TGTGCCAGCTCACCAGGGACTGGGCGTGGACAGCCCCAGCATTTT. Its protein is CASSPGTGRGQPQHF.

The chain couples TRBV7-3 to TRBJ2-3, with 10 bases fitting TRBD1. Germline CDR1 and CDR2: SGHTA and FQGTGA. V shed 4 bases and J 3 bases; nucleotides not matched to a gene: 4. The CDR3 is 15 residues long. The CDR3 loop reads CASSWDRGGTDTQYF. CDR3 coding DNA: TGTGCCAGCAGCTGGGACAGGGGTGGGACAGATACGCAGTATTTT.

The genes are TRBV6-5 and TRBJ1-4; 9 nucleotides line up with TRBD1. Germline-derived CDR1 and CDR2 are MNHEY and SVGAGI. The junction had 5 bases not matched to a gene; V was cut back by 3 bases and J by 6 bases. The CDR3 runs to 15 residues. CDR3 coding DNA: TGTGCCAGCAGTTATAGCCGGGACAGGGATGAAAAACTGTTTTTT. Amino acids: CASSYSRDRDEKLFF.

The chain uses TRBV3-1 (or the pseudogene TRBV3-2) and TRBJ2-3, with 13 bases matching TRBD2. Germline V gene lookup returns CDR1 LGHDT and CDR2 YNNKEL (reference sequence). The CDR3 is 16 amino acids. V shed 3 bases, J shed 6 bases, and the junction held 6 bases outside the gene matches. CDR3: CASSHRLAGGRDTQYF. The CDR3 DNA sequence: TGTGCCAGCAGCCATAGACTAGCGGGGGGAAGGGATACGCAGTATTTT.